Below, one T cell receptor beta chain is given with its context. How the authors handled the data: The authors estimated nucleated cell counts from reference gene primer amplification. Profiled with immunoSEQ multiplex PCR; TCRdb holds only in-frame clones, not every one. The V and J calls and clone size were taken over from that table, and D and trimming were inferred from the DNA. The sample contains around 60,000 clones, over 60% of which appear only once. This sample was included in a study of blood T cell repertoires in COVID-19. On the study more broadly: Samples taken during acute and convalescent COVID-19 were collected in the United States, Italy and Spain.

Seattle patients were enrolled while actively infected and followed longitudinally. Germline assignment: CDR1 DFQATT and CDR2 SNEGSKA (reference sequence). The length of the CDR3 is 11 residues. V was trimmed by 7 bases and J by 5 bases, leaving 11 bases between them. The clonotype comes from a man between 25 and 39 years old with COVID-19, enrolled during active disease. The V and J genes are TRBV20-1 and TRBJ2-5; D gene uncertain. Material: peripheral blood. For the CDR3, the DNA is TGCAGTGGCCAGGTTGGGGAGACCCAGTACTTC. This encodes CSGQVGETQYF.